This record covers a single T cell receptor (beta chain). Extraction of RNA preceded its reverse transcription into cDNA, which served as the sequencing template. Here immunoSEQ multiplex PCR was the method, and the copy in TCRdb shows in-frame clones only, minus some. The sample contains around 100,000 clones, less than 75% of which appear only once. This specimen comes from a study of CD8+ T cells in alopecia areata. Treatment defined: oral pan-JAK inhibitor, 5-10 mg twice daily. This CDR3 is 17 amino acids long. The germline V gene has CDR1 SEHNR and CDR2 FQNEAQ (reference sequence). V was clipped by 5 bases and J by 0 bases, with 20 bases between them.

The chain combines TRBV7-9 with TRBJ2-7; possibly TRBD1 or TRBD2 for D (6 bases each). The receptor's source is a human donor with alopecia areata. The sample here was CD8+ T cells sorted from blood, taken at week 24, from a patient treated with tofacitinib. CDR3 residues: CASSHRGGGFSSYEQYF. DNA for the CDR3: TGTGCCAGCAGCCATCGAGGAGGGGGATTTAGCTCCTACGAGCAGTACTTC.